This TCR beta chain comes out of a study of cytomegalovirus exposure and HLA in healthy donors. Germline V gives CDR1 LNHDA, CDR2 SQIVND (reference sequence). V lost 5 bases and J lost 8, with 15 bases in between. The CDR3 spans 13 residues. The method was immunoSEQ multiplex PCR; TCRdb's version includes in-frame clones alone and lacks a portion of them. The data contain about 100,000 clones, approximately 95% of them singletons. The donors were members of the validation cohort, which comprised 90 to 150 subjects and was separate from the first cohort of roughly 700 subjects. The chain employs TRBV19 and TRBJ1-2, with D maybe TRBD1 (5 bases). This TCR was recovered from a young woman in good health and CMV-seronegative. The sequenced sample consisted of PBMCs. The CDR3 coding sequence is TGTGCCAGTAGTCGCTCAGGGTTTTCCGGCTACACCTTC. Protein product: CASSRSGFSGYTF.